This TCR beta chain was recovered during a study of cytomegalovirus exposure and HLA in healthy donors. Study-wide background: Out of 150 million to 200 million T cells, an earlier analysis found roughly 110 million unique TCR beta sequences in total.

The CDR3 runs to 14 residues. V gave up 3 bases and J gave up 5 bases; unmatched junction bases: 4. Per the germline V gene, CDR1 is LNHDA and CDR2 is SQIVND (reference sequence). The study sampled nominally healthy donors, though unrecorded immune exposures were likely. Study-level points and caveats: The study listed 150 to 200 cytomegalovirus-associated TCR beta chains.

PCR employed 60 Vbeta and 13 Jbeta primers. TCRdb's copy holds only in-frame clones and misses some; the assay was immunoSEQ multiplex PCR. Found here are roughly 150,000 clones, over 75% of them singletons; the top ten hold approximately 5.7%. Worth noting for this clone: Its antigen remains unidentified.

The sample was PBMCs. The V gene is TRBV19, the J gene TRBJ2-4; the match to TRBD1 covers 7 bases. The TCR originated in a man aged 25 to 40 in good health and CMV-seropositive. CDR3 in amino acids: CASSMNGQENIQYF. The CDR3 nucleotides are TGTGCCAGTAGTATGAACGGACAGGAAAACATTCAGTACTTC.